One and the same sample provided the 10 T cell receptor beta chains below, sequenced in a study of Ad26.COV2.S vaccination and SARS-CoV-2 variants. The method was immunoSEQ multiplex PCR; TCRdb's version includes in-frame clones alone and lacks a portion of them. Counted here are fewer than 400,000 clones, roughly nine tenths occurring once; the ten biggest clones make up roughly 3%. Treatment denoted: some 20 received Ad26.COV2.S at low or high dose, single or two shots; several received placebo; per-sample allocation not given. Collection of the samples took place on day 63 after the first injection of vaccine or placebo. The source material was peripheral blood, sampled in a trial of Ad26.COV2.S vaccine versus placebo. All receptors come from a person aged 18 to 59 who received the Ad26.COV2.S COVID-19 vaccine or a placebo.

This sequence joins TRBV2 and TRBJ2-7, with D perhaps TRBD1 (5 bases). The CDR3 spans 13 residues. Germline V gives CDR1 SNHLY, CDR2 FYNNEI. The V and J ends lost 11 bases and 1 base respectively, with 15 bases between them. Written as DNA, the CDR3 is TGTGCCGGCACGCTTGGGGCTTCCTACGAGCAGTACTTC. Translating it yields CAGTLGASYEQYF.

V and J are TRBV18 and TRBJ1-1, with TRBD1 matching 7 bases. Losses at the gene ends were 0 bases for V and 3 bases for J; bases not matched to a gene: 10. The CDR3 totals 17 residues. CDR1 KGHSH and CDR2 LQKENI come from the germline V gene. CDR3 nucleotide sequence: TGTGCCAGCTCACCACCGGGGTCAGGGGGTTCGGACACTGAAGCTTTCTTT. Its protein product is CASSPPGSGGSDTEAFF. The full variable domain, in which reference TRBV18 and TRBJ1-1 provide the parts outside the CDR3, is NAGVMQNPRHLVRRRGQEARLRCSPMKGHSHVYWYRQLPEEGLKFMVYLQKENIIDESGMPKERFSAEFPKEGPSILRIQQVVRGDSAAYFCASSPPGSGGSDTEAFFGQGTRLTVV.

V gene TRBV5-4 combines with J gene TRBJ2-3; D is undetermined. In germline, CDR1 is SGHNT, CDR2 YYREEE (reference sequence). Trimming took 3 bases from V and 0 from J, leaving 8 bases between them. The CDR3 extends over 14 amino acids. The CDR3 is CASSSIESTDTQYF. The CDR3 DNA reads TGTGCCAGCAGCTCTATCGAGAGCACAGATACGCAGTATTTT.

This clone occurred once. The chain couples TRBV4-3 to TRBJ2-7; D might be TRBD1 (6 bases). CDR3 length equals 15 residues. V lost 2 bases, J lost 2 bases, and 13 bases lay in between. CDR1 is LGHNA and CDR2 is YSLEER in the germline V gene. The DNA of the CDR3 is TGCGCCAGCAGCCAATACACAGGGTCTCCCTACGAGCAGTACTTC. It codes for CASSQYTGSPYEQYF.

J is TRBJ1-2 and V is TRBV11-2, with 8 bases aligning to TRBD1. V gave up 5 bases and J gave up 7 bases; unmatched junction bases: 9. CDR1 and CDR2 from the germline V gene are SGHAT and FQNNGV. CDR3 length: 14 residues. The CDR3 region has the DNA TGTGCCAGCAGCCATACGACAGGGGCGGGTGGCTACACCTTC. As protein: CASSHTTGAGGYTF.

The J gene is TRBJ1-1, the V gene TRBV4-1; no reliable D call. This CDR3 is built from 16 residues. V was shortened by 2 bases and J by 9 bases, with 22 bases between the two germline ends. Germline CDR1 reads MGHRA; CDR2 reads YSYEKL. This CDR3 reads CASSQPGQSYFIKAFF. As DNA, the CDR3 is TGCGCCAGCAGCCAACCGGGTCAGAGCTATTTTATAAAAGCTTTCTTT.

The chain couples TRBV11-2 to TRBJ2-1, with no clear D. The V gene's germline CDR1 is SGHAT and CDR2 FQNNGV. The CDR3 length is 13 residues. Trimming stripped 1 base from V and 8 bases from J, with 9 bases between. The CDR3 region has the DNA TGTGCCAGCAGCTTAGTTGCAGGCGATGAGCAGTTCTTC. Its protein is CASSLVAGDEQFF.

Regarding this clone: The same CDR3 is also encoded by other DNA sequences in this sample. The rearrangement joins TRBV4-3 to TRBJ1-2; D gene ambiguous. The CDR3 is 14 amino acids. Germline V lookup: CDR1 LGHNA, CDR2 YSLEER. Trimming removed 0 bases at V and 5 bases at J, with 10 bases between. CDR3 sequence reads: CASSQDTGDYGYTF. The CDR3 DNA reads as TGCGCCAGCAGCCAAGATACTGGGGATTATGGCTACACCTTC.

V usage is TRBV11-2 and J usage is TRBJ1-1, with a tentative D call TRBD1 (6 bases). The CDR3 is 16 residues long. CDR1 is SGHAT, CDR2 FQNNGV, per germline. V lost 6 bases, J lost 2 bases, and 19 bases lay in between. This CDR3 reads CASRGLNRELNTEAFF. CDR3 in DNA: TGTGCCAGCAGGGGACTTAACAGGGAACTTAACACTGAAGCTTTCTTT.

This chain uses TRBV19 with TRBJ1-1, with 10 positions matching TRBD1. Germline-derived CDR1 and CDR2 are LNHDA and SQIVND (reference sequence). The V segment lost 7 bases and the J segment 4 bases; nucleotides outside the gene matches: 9. The CDR3 has 15 residues. The CDR3 sequence: CASIAGTGAGTEAFF. In DNA, the CDR3 is TGTGCCAGTATTGCCGGGACAGGGGCCGGCACTGAAGCTTTCTTT.